The 5 T cell receptor beta chains reported below all come from one sample, sequenced in a study of blood T cells in healthy people across ages. The second PCR ran 7 to 11 cycles with a sample-barcoded 5' primer and J-beta primers. TCRdb reprocessed the 5' RACE reads via MiXCR and lists one record per CDR3 protein. Seen here are 600,000 or so distinct CDR3 sequences, about 30% observed once, and the top ten hold 15% to 19%. Sequencing used blood. Receptors were obtained from a woman of 80 years or more in good health.

This chain joins TRBV11-2 and TRBJ2-3; 7 bases are a match to TRBD1. CDR1 and CDR2 from the germline V gene are SGHAT and FQNNGV. This CDR3 has 18 residues. With 7 bases clipped from V and 2 bases from J, the junction kept 18 bases outside the gene matches. CDR3 sequence (DNA): TGTGCCAGCATCCCCCGGGACAGCCAACACTCATTCACAGATACGCAGTATTTT. It encodes CASIPRDSQHSFTDTQYF. The variable domain in full, completed from reference TRBV11-2 and TRBJ2-3, reads EAGVAQSPRYKIIEKRQSVAFWCNPISGHATLYWYQQILGQGPKLLIQFQNNGVVDDSQLPKDRFSAERLKGVDSTLKIQPAKLEDSAVYLCASIPRDSQHSFTDTQYFGPGTRLTVL.

About this clonotype itself: A much larger clonotype is one base distant, so this may be a read error. The genes are TRBV20-1 and TRBJ2-7; D may be TRBD1 (6 bases). The CDR3 consists of 14 residues. Germline lookup yields CDR1 DFQATT and CDR2 SNEGSKA (reference sequence). Trimming cost V 6 bases and J 7 bases, with 22 bases left between them. Here the CDR3 reads CSAGASMWPNEQYF. The CDR3 DNA follows: TGCAGTGCGGGGGCCTCTATGTGGCCCAATGAGCAGTACTTC.

In this sample, this clonotype turned up many times. The gene calls are TRBV4-3 and TRBJ2-1, with 11 positions matching TRBD2. The CDR3 runs to 15 residues. Germline loops: CDR1 LGHNA, CDR2 YSLEER. V shed 1 base, J shed 8 bases, and the junction held 4 bases outside the gene matches. For the CDR3, the DNA is TGCGCCAGCAGCCAAGGTAGCGGGGGGGGGGATGAGCAGTTCTTC. This translates into CASSQGSGGGDEQFF.

Ten or more counts support this clonotype. The rearrangement uses TRBV12-3 or TRBV12-4 and TRBJ2-3; 8 bases are a match to TRBD1. This CDR3 region has 17 residues. The junction had 14 bases not matched to a gene; V was cut back by 2 bases and J by 7 bases. In DNA form, the CDR3 reads TGTGCCAGCAGTTTAAGTGACAGGGGATATAACGGGAATACGCAGTATTTT. Its translation is CASSLSDRGYNGNTQYF.

In this sample, this clonotype turned up many times. The chain combines TRBV9 with TRBJ2-1; 10 bases line up with TRBD1. V was clipped by 7 bases and J by 8 bases; unmatched bases: 9. The germline gives CDR1 SGDLS, CDR2 YYNGEE. This CDR3 has 14 residues. The CDR3 reads CASVRDRGSDEQFF. CDR3 nucleotides: TGTGCCAGCGTCCGGGACAGGGGTTCAGATGAGCAGTTCTTC.